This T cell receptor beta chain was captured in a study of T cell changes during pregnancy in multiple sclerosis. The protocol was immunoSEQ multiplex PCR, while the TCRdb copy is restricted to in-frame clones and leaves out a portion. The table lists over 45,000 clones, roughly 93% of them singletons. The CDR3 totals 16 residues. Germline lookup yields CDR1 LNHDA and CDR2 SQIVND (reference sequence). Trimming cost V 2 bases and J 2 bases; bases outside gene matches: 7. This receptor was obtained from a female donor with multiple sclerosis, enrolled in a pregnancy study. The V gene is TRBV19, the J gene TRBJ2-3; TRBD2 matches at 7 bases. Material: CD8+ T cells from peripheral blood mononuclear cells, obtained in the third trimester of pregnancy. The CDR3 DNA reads TGTGCCAGTAGTATAACGGGCGGGAGAATCACAGATACGCAGTATTTT. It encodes CASSITGGRITDTQYF.